This TCR beta chain was documented in a study of blood T cell repertoires in COVID-19. Study context: Both acute and convalescent COVID-19 samples were obtained from the United States, Italy and Spain. T cells, B-cell-depleted T cells, or PBMCs provided the cDNA or gDNA that served as material.

Authors' processing steps: The assay estimated nucleated cells by amplifying reference gene primers. Method: immunoSEQ multiplex PCR; TCRdb's copy keeps in-frame clones and lacks some. V and J calls and clone size are copied from that table; D and trimming were computed from the DNA. In the table there are around 140,000 clones, 76% of which are singletons. The ends were cut back, 4 bases at V and 6 bases at J, with 16 bases in the middle. CDR3 length: 14 amino acids. Germline CDR1 SGHRS, CDR2 YFSETQ. The V gene is TRBV5-1, the J gene TRBJ1-1; no definite D call. Sequences were obtained from peripheral blood. The TCR sequence derives from a woman aged 80 or older with active or convalescent COVID-19. CDR3 DNA sequence: TGCGCCAGCAGCGAGGTCCAGAGCCCCCCTGAAGCTTTCTTT. This codes for CASSEVQSPPEAFF.